This passage covers 31 T cell receptor beta chains from one sample sequenced in a study of liver allograft versus peripheral blood T cells. Study background: Liver transplant recipients had T cell receptor repertoires compared between transplanted liver and peripheral blood.

In TCRdb, the reads were re-called with MiXCR into one record per CDR3 protein. The sample lists around 6,300 distinct CDR3 sequences; 17% were seen once. The receptors shown here come from a human patient who had a liver transplant. Some T cells may be transferred from the graft donor.

By share, this clonotype ranks as medium-sized. The rearrangement uses TRBV6-5 and TRBJ2-2; unclear D gene. The CDR3 length is 16 residues. In germline, CDR1 is MNHEY, CDR2 SVGAGI. V shed 7 bases and J shed 3 bases, with 18 bases lying between them. CDR3 sequence: CASTLRALLHTGELFF. For the CDR3, the DNA is TGTGCCAGCACCCTTAGGGCCCTCTTGCACACCGGGGAGCTGTTTTTT.

Sample share makes this clonotype medium-sized. This chain connects TRBV5-6 to TRBJ1-1; D gene uncertain. Germline CDR1 SGHDT, CDR2 YYEEEE. V lost 1 base and J lost 1, with 8 bases in between. This CDR3 is 14 amino acids long. CDR3 residues: CASSLYRGNTEAFF. Written as DNA, the CDR3 is TGTGCCAGCAGCTTGTACAGAGGGAACACTGAAGCTTTCTTT.

By share, this clonotype ranks as medium-sized. The chain uses TRBV6-6 and TRBJ2-1, with D possibly matching TRBD1 (6 bases). Trimming took 7 bases from V and 8 from J, leaving 18 bases between them. Germline V gene sequence: CDR1 MNHNY, CDR2 SVGAGI (reference sequence). This CDR3 has 14 residues. The CDR3, as DNA: TGTGCCAGCATCTGGGGGACACCCTCGGATGAGCAGTTCTTC. As protein: CASIWGTPSDEQFF.

This clonotype was recorded many times. V gene TRBV19 combines with J gene TRBJ2-3; D uncertain. Germline CDR1 is LNHDA and CDR2 is SQIVND (reference sequence). This CDR3 comprises 14 residues. The ends were cut back, 2 bases at V and 0 bases at J, with 6 bases in the middle. The CDR3 DNA reads as TGTGCCAGTAGTATAATGGGCAGCACAGATACGCAGTATTTT. This gives the protein CASSIMGSTDTQYF.

In the case of this clonotype: Given a much more abundant clone one base away, this may be a read error. This rearrangement joins TRBV10-3 to TRBJ1-5; D is undetermined. CDR3 length equals 14 residues. Per germline, CDR1 ENHRY and CDR2 SYGVKD. Between the trimmed V and J ends, which lost 3 bases and 10 bases, there was a span of 16 bases. The CDR3 region is CAISDEGSSRPQHF. CDR3 sequence (DNA): TGTGCCATCAGTGATGAGGGAAGTAGCCGCCCCCAGCATTTT.

By frequency in the sample, this clonotype is medium-sized. This chain uses TRBV6-8 with TRBJ1-5; TRBD1 aligns across 7 bases. This CDR3 comprises 16 residues. Trimming removed 5 bases from V and 1 base from J; junction bases left unmatched: 8. Germline loops: CDR1 MNHGY, CDR2 SAAAGT. The chain's CDR3 is CASSKWHRGSNQPQHF. The CDR3 DNA is TGTGCCAGCAGTAAATGGCACAGGGGCAGCAATCAGCCCCAGCATTTT.

This clonotype is medium-sized (0.01 to 0.1%) by share. The genes are TRBV10-3 and TRBJ1-4; D is uncertain. Germline V gene data show CDR1 as ENHRY and CDR2 as SYGVKD. The germline V and J ends were trimmed by 0 bases and 7 bases, with 9 bases remaining between them. The CDR3 length is 14 residues. The CDR3 DNA reads TGTGCCATCAGTGAGTCGCAGTCTACTGAAAAACTGTTTTTT. Translation: CAISESQSTEKLFF.

This clonotype is labeled as medium-sized. V gene TRBV6-1 combines with J gene TRBJ1-5; no clear D gene. Trimming took 3 bases from V and 10 from J, leaving 16 bases between them. Germline lookup yields CDR1 MNHNS and CDR2 SASEGT. The CDR3 totals 14 residues. CDR3 nucleotide sequence: TGTGCCAGCAGTGATGAGGGAAGTAGCCGCCCCCAGCATTTT. Translation: CASSDEGSSRPQHF.

This chain joins TRBV6-5 and TRBJ2-5; TRBD1 might be the D (6 bases). The V end was cut by 7 bases, the J end by 7 bases, with 16 bases between. Germline assignment: CDR1 MNHEY and CDR2 SVGAGI. CDR3 length: 13 residues. CDR3 DNA sequence: TGTGCCAGCACGGGCAAGGGGGTCGGGACCCAGTACTTC. Its translation is CASTGKGVGTQYF.

This clonotype was seen a few times. This chain joins TRBV5-4 and TRBJ2-7; TRBD1 aligns across 7 bases. The CDR3 length is 15 residues. From germline, CDR1 is SGHNT and CDR2 YYREEE (reference sequence). V was pared by 5 bases and J by 2 bases, with 10 bases of the junction left unmatched. The CDR3 region is CASRRSGTEPYEQYF. The CDR3 coding sequence is TGTGCCAGCAGGCGTTCCGGGACAGAGCCCTACGAGCAGTACTTC.

V usage is TRBV28 and J usage is TRBJ2-5; tentative D call: TRBD1 (5 bases). The germline V gene has CDR1 MDHEN and CDR2 SYDVKM. V dropped 5 bases and J dropped 5 bases, with 15 bases sitting between them. There are 14 residues in the CDR3. CDR3 nucleotides: TGTGCCAGCAGTCGGCACAGGCTCGTGGAGACCCAGTACTTC. Translating it yields CASSRHRLVETQYF.

The J gene is TRBJ2-1, the V gene TRBV2; TRBD2 matches 10 bases. V shed 4 bases, J shed 10 bases, and the junction held 10 bases outside the gene matches. The CDR3 totals 15 residues. Germline V gene lookup returns CDR1 SNHLY and CDR2 FYNNEI. As DNA, the CDR3 is TGTGCCAGCAGTGTTGTTGCTAGCGGGAGCGGAGAGCAGTTCTTC. Amino acid sequence: CASSVVASGSGEQFF.

The V gene is TRBV25-1, the J gene TRBJ2-7, with D hard to call. The germline gives CDR1 MGHDK, CDR2 SYGVNS. V was shortened by 3 bases and J by 4 bases, with 4 bases between the two germline ends. The CDR3 sequence is 11 residues long. The DNA of the CDR3 is TGTGCCAGCAGTGATTTTTACGAGCAGTACTTC. Its translation: CASSDFYEQYF.

The chain combines TRBV5-1 with TRBJ1-2, with 9 bases aligning to TRBD1. The CDR3 consists of 13 residues. Germline V lookup: CDR1 SGHRS, CDR2 YFSETQ. The V segment lost 4 bases and the J segment 6 bases; nucleotides outside the gene matches: 4. CDR3 sequence reads: CASSRTGVNGYTF. The CDR3 nucleotides read TGCGCCAGCAGCCGGACAGGGGTTAATGGCTACACCTTC.

There are a few counts of this clonotype. The chain has TRBV20-1 and TRBJ1-1; weak D call: TRBD1 (5 bases). The germline CDR1 and CDR2 sequences are DFQATT and SNEGSKA (reference sequence). The CDR3 totals 15 residues. Trimming pared 6 bases from V and 0 bases from J, leaving 17 bases between. CDR3 protein: CSATTDEHMNTEAFF. In DNA, the CDR3 is TGCAGTGCGACGACAGACGAACATATGAACACTGAAGCTTTCTTT.

V and J are TRBV20-1 and TRBJ1-5; D ambiguous. Germline CDR1 reads DFQATT; CDR2 reads SNEGSKA (reference sequence). The CDR3 is made up of 12 amino acids. Trimming left V 3 bases short and J 4 bases short, with 7 bases between. In nucleotides, the CDR3 is TGCAGTGCTAGGGCTAGGAATCAGCCCCAGCATTTT. It is translated as CSARARNQPQHF.

By share of the sample, this clonotype is medium-sized. J is TRBJ1-5 and V is TRBV28; the D gene is possibly TRBD1 (5 bases). Germline assignment: CDR1 MDHEN and CDR2 SYDVKM. The CDR3 covers 16 residues. With 8 bases removed from V and 2 bases from J, the gap between germline ends came to 19 bases. The CDR3 loop reads CASGAGSAGGNQPQHF. Written as DNA, the CDR3 is TGTGCCAGCGGGGCAGGCTCTGCGGGAGGCAATCAGCCCCAGCATTTT.

In its sample, this clonotype is medium-sized. The rearrangement links TRBV12-3 or TRBV12-4 to TRBJ2-1; D unresolved. Trimming pared 0 bases from V and 0 bases from J, leaving 18 bases between. The CDR3 is made up of 19 amino acids. CDR3 sequence (DNA): TGTGCCAGCAGTTTAGCGCGACTTTTAGGACCCAGCTCCTACAATGAGCAGTTCTTC. Its translation is CASSLARLLGPSSYNEQFF.

This clonotype was seen a handful of times. V and J are TRBV11-1 and TRBJ2-4; weak D call: TRBD2 (6 bases). This CDR3 contains 16 residues. Trimming removed 0 bases at V and 1 base at J, with 10 bases between. CDR1 is SGHAT and CDR2 is FQDESV in the germline V gene (reference sequence). Here the CDR3 DNA reads TGTGCCAGCAGCTTAGCCGGGGGTCTCGCCAAAAACATTCAGTACTTC. Translation: CASSLAGGLAKNIQYF.

J is TRBJ2-1 and V is TRBV20-1, with 11 bases lining up with TRBD2. This CDR3 has 14 residues. Germline CDR1 is DFQATT and CDR2 is SNEGSKA (reference sequence). With V trimmed by 3 bases and J by 8 bases, 6 bases remained unmatched. CDR3 region: CSASNSGRGDEQFF. CDR3 nucleotide sequence: TGCAGTGCTAGCAATAGCGGGAGGGGGGATGAGCAGTTCTTC.

This clonotype is labeled as medium-sized. The chain is built from TRBV10-3 and TRBJ2-2; perhaps TRBD1 as D (5 bases). Germline V gene data show CDR1 as ENHRY and CDR2 as SYGVKD. The V gene lost 4 bases and the J gene lost 9 bases, with 12 bases spanning the gap. The CDR3 loop spans 13 amino acids. DNA of the CDR3: TGTGCCATCAGTGTGACAGACCACCGGGAGCTGTTTTTT. Residues: CAISVTDHRELFF.

Concerning this clonotype: A read error may produce the germline difference seen at one junction end. The rearrangement links TRBV28 to TRBJ2-7; 9 nucleotides match TRBD2. Looked up from germline, CDR1 is MDHEN and CDR2 is SYDVKM. The CDR3 consists of 15 residues. CDR3 region: CASSLWVAGDYEQDF. The CDR3 DNA follows: TGTGCCAGCAGTTTATGGGTAGCGGGAGACTACGAGCAGGACTTC.

This clonotype was seen only a few times. The chain has TRBV20-1 and TRBJ2-1; 8 nucleotides match TRBD2. V shed 0 bases and J 1 base; nucleotides not matched to a gene: 14. Germline lookup yields CDR1 DFQATT and CDR2 SNEGSKA (reference sequence). This CDR3 has 19 residues. This chain's CDR3 is CSARDSGTWASGSYNEQFF. The DNA for the CDR3 is TGCAGTGCTAGAGATAGCGGGACTTGGGCTAGCGGTTCCTACAATGAGCAGTTCTTC.

The V call is TRBV20-1, the J call TRBJ1-1, with D maybe TRBD1 (5 bases). Per germline, CDR1 DFQATT and CDR2 SNEGSKA (reference sequence). V was cut by 0 bases and J by 3 bases, with 20 bases left in between. The CDR3 runs 17 residues. The CDR3 nucleotides read TGCAGTGCTAGAGATCCGCGCCGTCCAGGGTGGGACACTGAAGCTTTCTTT. Translated, it gives CSARDPRRPGWDTEAFF.

By share of the sample, this clonotype is medium-sized. The chain uses TRBV6-2 or TRBV6-3 and TRBJ1-5, with 9 nucleotides matching TRBD1. CDR1 and CDR2 (germline): MNHEY, SVGEGT. This CDR3 spans 15 amino acids. The V segment lost 7 bases and the J segment 5 bases; nucleotides outside the gene matches: 9. CDR3 nucleotides: TGTGCCAGCACCCACAGGGGGCTGAACGATCAGCCCCAGCATTTT. Translation gives CASTHRGLNDQPQHF.

The CDR3: CASERPGTSGSNEQFF. CDR3 bases: TGTGCCTCGGAGCGACCCGGGACTAGCGGGAGTAATGAGCAGTTCTTC. V is TRBV12-3 or TRBV12-4 and J is TRBJ2-1; 14 nucleotides align to TRBD2. Trimming removed 11 bases from V and 7 bases from J; junction bases left unmatched: 13. The CDR3 sequence is 16 residues long.

In DNA form, the CDR3 reads TGTGCCTGGAGTGTACCAGCACTAGCCAAAAACATTCAGTACTTC. Protein product: CAWSVPALAKNIQYF. V usage is TRBV30 and J usage is TRBJ2-4, with D unclear. This CDR3 spans 15 amino acids. V dropped 0 bases and J dropped 0 bases, with 9 bases sitting between them. Looked up from germline, CDR1 is GTSNPN and CDR2 is SVGIG (reference sequence).

The chain links TRBV6-5 to TRBJ2-5; possibly TRBD1 for D (6 bases). The V gene lost 0 bases and the J gene lost 5 bases, with 10 bases spanning the gap. The CDR3 sequence is 14 residues long. Germline lookup yields CDR1 MNHEY and CDR2 SVGAGI. CDR3 residues: CASSYSRTGETQYF. The CDR3 DNA reads TGTGCCAGCAGTTACTCGAGAACAGGGGAGACCCAGTACTTC.

The rearrangement uses TRBV6-1 and TRBJ2-7, with D possibly matching TRBD1 (5 bases). V lost 4 bases and J lost 6, with 10 bases in between. Germline V gives CDR1 MNHNS, CDR2 SASEGT. The CDR3 sequence is 12 residues long. CDR3: CASSGDSSEQYF. As DNA, the CDR3 is TGTGCCAGCAGTGGAGACAGCAGCGAGCAGTACTTC.

This clonotype is deemed medium-sized (0.01 to 0.1%). V gene TRBV19 combines with J gene TRBJ2-3; D uncertain. The CDR3 is 14 residues long. V lost 3 bases and J lost 2, with 9 bases in between. CDR1 is LNHDA and CDR2 is SQIVND in the germline V gene (reference sequence). The DNA for the CDR3 is TGTGCCAGTAGTATCAGAGTCGTCACAGATACGCAGTATTTT. Residues: CASSIRVVTDTQYF.

This clonotype is medium-sized within its sample. The rearrangement joins TRBV24-1 to TRBJ1-1, with D unresolved. V was clipped by 4 bases and J by 12 bases, with 17 bases between them. The length of the CDR3 is 13 residues. Germline assignment: CDR1 KGHDR and CDR2 SFDVKD. In DNA form, the CDR3 reads TGTGCCACCAGTGACCCCCACTCTCTCCGGTCTTTCTTT. Protein sequence: CATSDPHSLRSFF.